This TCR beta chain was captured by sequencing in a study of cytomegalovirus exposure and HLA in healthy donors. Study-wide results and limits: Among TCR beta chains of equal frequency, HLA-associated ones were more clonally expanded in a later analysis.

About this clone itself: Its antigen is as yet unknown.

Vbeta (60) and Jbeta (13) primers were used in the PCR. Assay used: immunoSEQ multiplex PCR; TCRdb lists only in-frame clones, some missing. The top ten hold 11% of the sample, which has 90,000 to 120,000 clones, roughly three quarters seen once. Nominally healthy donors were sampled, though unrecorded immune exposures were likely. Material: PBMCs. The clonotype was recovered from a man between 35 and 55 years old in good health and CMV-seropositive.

CDR3 region: CATSRGGQVSYEQYF. CDR3 bases: TGTGCCACCAGCAGAGGGGGACAGGTTTCCTACGAGCAGTACTTC. The chain uses TRBV15 and TRBJ2-7; 8 bases are shared with TRBD1. Germline V gene lookup returns CDR1 LNHNV and CDR2 YYDKDF (reference sequence). Unmatched junction bases numbered 3, after V lost 1 base and J lost 1 base. The CDR3 is 15 amino acids.